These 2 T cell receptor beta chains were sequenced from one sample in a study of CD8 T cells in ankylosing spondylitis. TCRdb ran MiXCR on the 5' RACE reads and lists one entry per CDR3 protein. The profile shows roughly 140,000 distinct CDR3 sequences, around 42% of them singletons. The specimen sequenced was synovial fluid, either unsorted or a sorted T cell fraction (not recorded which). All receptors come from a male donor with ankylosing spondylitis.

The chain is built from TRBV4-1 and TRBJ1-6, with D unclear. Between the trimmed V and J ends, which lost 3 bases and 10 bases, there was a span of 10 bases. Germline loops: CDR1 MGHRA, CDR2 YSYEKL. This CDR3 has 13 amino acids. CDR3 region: CASSHLGRSPLHF. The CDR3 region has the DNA TGCGCCAGCAGCCACCTCGGGAGGTCACCCCTCCACTTT.

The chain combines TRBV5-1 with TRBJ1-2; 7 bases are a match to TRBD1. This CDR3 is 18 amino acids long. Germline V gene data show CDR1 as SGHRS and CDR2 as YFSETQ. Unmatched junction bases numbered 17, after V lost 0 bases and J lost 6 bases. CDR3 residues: CASSLASPTTGQNDGYTF. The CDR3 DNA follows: TGCGCCAGCAGCTTGGCCTCCCCGACGACAGGGCAAAACGATGGCTACACCTTC.